This TCR beta chain comes out of a study of cytomegalovirus exposure and HLA in healthy donors. The J segment lost 4 bases and the V segment lost 5 bases, leaving 12 bases of the junction unmatched. Germline CDR1 and CDR2: MDHEN and SYDVKM. The CDR3 spans 16 residues. PCR primers comprised 60 Vbeta and 13 Jbeta primers. Sequencing used immunoSEQ multiplex PCR; TCRdb keeps in-frame clones, though not all of them. The repertoire holds 80,000 to 100,000 clones, with around 67% as singletons. The chain couples TRBV28 to TRBJ2-3, with TRBD2 matching 7 bases. The source material was PBMCs. The receptor was isolated from a man aged 50-60 years in good health and CMV-seronegative. The CDR3 DNA reads TGTGCCAGCAGTCCCCCCGGTGGGGGAGGGTCAGATACGCAGTATTTT. Its protein product is CASSPPGGGGSDTQYF.